The next 27 T cell receptor beta chains were all read from a single sample in a study of regulatory T cells in long-lasting Graves disease. Building of the TCR beta libraries involved iRepertoire HTBI primers and Arm-PCR of CDR3 regions. In TCRdb, the multiplex PCR reads were re-called with MiXCR into one record per CDR3 protein. The data show approximately 400,000 distinct CDR3 sequences, 23% seen once. Described time point: persistent/refractory GD, antithyroid drugs over 5 years with positive TRAb. Researchers made the TCR library from RNA that was extracted from PBMCs. The specimen was peripheral blood mononuclear cells (PBMCs), collected when the disease was refractory, from a patient treated with antithyroid drugs. The receptors shown here come from a female donor with Graves disease.

Only a few counts were recorded for this clonotype. This chain links TRBV6-2 or TRBV6-3 with TRBJ2-7; D is uncertain. CDR1 is MNHEY, CDR2 SVGEGT, per germline. The ends were cut back, 3 bases at V and 0 bases at J, with 12 bases in the middle. The CDR3 runs to 15 residues. The CDR3 DNA reads as TGTGCCAGCAGTTATGACGAAGGTTTCTCCTACGAGCAGTACTTC. Translating it yields CASSYDEGFSYEQYF.

The gene calls are TRBV20-1 and TRBJ1-1; the match to TRBD1 covers 10 bases. The CDR3 extends over 12 amino acids. CDR1 is DFQATT and CDR2 is SNEGSKA in the germline V gene (reference sequence). After removal of 7 bases from V and 14 bases from J, the junction contained 13 bases not matched to a gene. The CDR3 bases are TGCAGTGGGGATACCCGGACAGGGGGAATGTTCTTT. As protein: CSGDTRTGGMFF.

This clonotype occurred a few times. The CDR3 protein is CASSSAGVSTYEQYF. CDR3 coding DNA: TGTGCCAGCAGCTCAGCGGGAGTTTCGACCTACGAGCAGTACTTC. V gene TRBV7-9 combines with J gene TRBJ2-7; 8 positions agree with TRBD2. V lost 4 bases and J lost 2; bases outside the gene matches: 7. Germline CDR1 is SEHNR and CDR2 is FQNEAQ (reference sequence). The CDR3 is 15 residues long.

This chain uses TRBV27 with TRBJ2-5; 8 bases line up with TRBD2. The CDR3 is made up of 16 amino acids. With 9 bases clipped from V and 3 bases from J, the junction kept 15 bases outside the gene matches. In germline, CDR1 is MNHEY, CDR2 SMNVEV (reference sequence). CDR3 in amino acids: CASKERAGGFEETQYF. The CDR3 DNA sequence: TGTGCCAGTAAAGAGAGGGCGGGAGGTTTTGAAGAGACCCAGTACTTC.

As to this clonotype: A read error may account for a junction end that differs from germline. The CDR3: CASSLRGLAETQHF. CDR3 nucleotide sequence: TGTGCCAGCAGCTTAAGGGGACTAGCGGAGACCCAGCACTTC. This chain links TRBV7-3 with TRBJ2-5; 11 bases line up with TRBD2. Germline V gene data show CDR1 as SGHTA and CDR2 as FQGTGA. The CDR3 is 14 residues long.

In this sample, this clonotype turned up many times. This chain links TRBV29-1 with TRBJ1-1; 7 bases align to TRBD1. Germline CDR1 and CDR2: SQVTM and ANQGSEA. CDR3 length: 11 amino acids. V was clipped by 8 bases and J by 7 bases; unmatched bases: 7. In DNA, the CDR3 is TGCAGCTCCCGAAGGGACAGTGAAGCTTTCTTT. It specifies CSSRRDSEAFF.

There are many counts of this clonotype. For the CDR3, the DNA is TGTGCCAGCAGTGACAGGCGCTCCTACGAGCAGTACTTC. The encoded protein is CASSDRRSYEQYF. This chain joins TRBV13 and TRBJ2-7; TRBD1 is a possible D gene (6 bases). CDR1 and CDR2 (germline): PRHDT, FYEKMQ (reference sequence). The CDR3 sequence is 13 residues long. V lost 6 bases and J lost 0, with 9 bases in between.

At least ten counts were recorded for this clonotype. The chain employs TRBV6-5 and TRBJ2-7; D is uncertain. The ends were cut back, 0 bases at V and 4 bases at J, with 10 bases in the middle. This CDR3 is built from 14 residues. Germline CDR1 reads MNHEY; CDR2 reads SVGAGI. As DNA, the CDR3 is TGTGCCAGCAGTTACTCCCAGGAACCTTACGAGCAGTACTTC. As protein: CASSYSQEPYEQYF.

V and J are TRBV12-3 or TRBV12-4 and TRBJ2-7; D unresolved. This CDR3 is built from 14 residues. V gave up 3 bases and J gave up 6 bases, with 15 bases separating them. The CDR3 here is CASSLAARRSEQYF. CDR3 coding DNA: TGTGCCAGCAGTTTGGCAGCGCGAAGGAGCGAGCAGTACTTC.

Comments on this clonotype: Since a much larger clone is just one base distant, this may be a read error. This rearrangement joins TRBV2 to TRBJ2-7; D is ambiguous. The CDR3 runs 13 residues. V was clipped by 4 bases and J by 6 bases, with 13 bases between them. Looked up from germline, CDR1 is SNHLY and CDR2 is FYNNEI. DNA for the CDR3: TGTGCCAGCAGTGGTTCCCCCCGCCCCGAGCAGTACTTC. This codes for CASSGSPRPEQYF.

This clonotype has more than one count but fewer than ten. The chain recombines TRBV6-1 with TRBJ2-4; perhaps TRBD2 as D (6 bases). V lost 6 bases and J lost 13, with 19 bases in between. Germline CDR1 MNHNS, CDR2 SASEGT. The CDR3 loop spans 13 amino acids. The CDR3 loop is CASRRDSFTPQYF. In DNA, the CDR3 is TGTGCCAGCAGGCGGGACTCCTTCACCCCGCAGTACTTC.

Only a few counts were recorded for this clonotype. The chain is built from TRBV19 and TRBJ2-7; perhaps TRBD2 as D (6 bases). Germline CDR1 reads LNHDA; CDR2 reads SQIVND (reference sequence). V dropped 1 base and J dropped 1 base, with 8 bases sitting between them. This CDR3 spans 14 amino acids. The CDR3 reads CASSIVRDSYEQYF. The CDR3 nucleotides read TGTGCCAGTAGTATAGTGCGGGATTCCTACGAGCAGTACTTC. The whole variable domain, filled in from reference TRBV19 and TRBJ2-7, reads DGGITQSPKYLFRKEGQNVTLSCEQNLNHDAMYWYRQDPGQGLRLIYYSQIVNDFQKGDIAEGYSVSREKKESFPLTVTSAQKNPTAFYLCASSIVRDSYEQYFGPGTRLTVT.

Ten or more counts support this clonotype. The rearrangement uses TRBV20-1 and TRBJ2-7; TRBD2 agrees at 12 bases. CDR3 length: 15 amino acids. V gave up 6 bases and J gave up 4 bases; unmatched junction bases: 10. CDR1 and CDR2 from the germline V gene are DFQATT and SNEGSKA (reference sequence). The chain's CDR3 is CSAPIRLAGEYEQYF. CDR3 nucleotides: TGCAGTGCACCAATTCGACTAGCGGGAGAGTACGAGCAGTACTTC.

This clonotype was counted only a few times. The chain couples TRBV10-3 to TRBJ1-2; 8 bases match TRBD1. V trimming: 10 bases; J trimming: 7 bases; junction bases outside the gene matches: 23. The length of the CDR3 is 17 residues. Germline V gene lookup returns CDR1 ENHRY and CDR2 SYGVKD. CDR3 region: CATTHRTGTVEIGGYTF. Written as DNA, the CDR3 is TGTGCCACCACCCATCGGACAGGGACGGTTGAGATTGGTGGCTACACCTTC.

The table lists this clonotype with a few counts. This rearrangement joins TRBV7-9 to TRBJ1-6; 9 bases fit TRBD1. In germline, CDR1 is SEHNR, CDR2 FQNEAQ (reference sequence). Trimming took 3 bases from V and 8 from J; bases not matched to a gene: 5. The CDR3 length is 15 residues. CDR3 residues: CASSFDRGSDSPLHF. The CDR3 bases are TGTGCCAGCAGCTTTGACAGGGGGAGTGATTCACCCCTCCACTTT.

In its sample, this clonotype was seen a few times. The V call is TRBV5-1, the J call TRBJ2-7, with D possibly TRBD2 on 6 matching bases. The germline V gene encodes CDR1 SGHRS and CDR2 YFSETQ. V was trimmed by 0 bases and J by 6 bases, leaving 16 bases between them. CDR3 length: 15 amino acids. The CDR3 is CASSLARLGTSEQYF. The CDR3 DNA sequence: TGCGCCAGCAGCTTGGCTCGACTAGGGACGTCCGAGCAGTACTTC. Full variable domain (rest looked up from reference TRBV5-1 and TRBJ2-7): KAGVTQTPRYLIKTRGQQVTLSCSPISGHRSVSWYQQTPGQGLQFLFEYFSETQRNKGNFPGRFSGRQFSNSRSEMNVSTLELGDSALYLCASSLARLGTSEQYFGPGTRLTVT.

This clonotype was detected a few times. This chain uses TRBV6-1 with TRBJ1-3; tentative D call: TRBD1 (5 bases). Trimming shortened V by 7 bases and J by 2 bases, and 12 bases separated the two germline ends. The CDR3 totals 14 residues. In germline, CDR1 is MNHNS, CDR2 SASEGT. The chain's CDR3 is CASTDGGTGNTIYF. Here the CDR3 DNA reads TGTGCCAGCACCGACGGGGGAACTGGAAACACCATATATTTT.

This clonotype was seen a few times. CDR3 nucleotide sequence: TGTGCCACCAGCAAAGCCTGGACGGGAGAACATAGCAATCAGCCCCAGCATTTT. It translates to CATSKAWTGEHSNQPQHF. The chain links TRBV15 to TRBJ1-5, with no clear D. The germline V and J ends were trimmed by 4 bases and 0 bases, with 19 bases remaining between them. Per the germline V gene, CDR1 is LNHNV and CDR2 is YYDKDF (reference sequence). This CDR3 spans 18 amino acids.

This clonotype came up many times. The rearrangement uses TRBV7-8 and TRBJ2-5, with 7 nucleotides matching TRBD1. Germline V gene lookup returns CDR1 SGHVS and CDR2 FQNEAQ. The CDR3 has 14 residues. V shed 5 bases and J 5 bases; nucleotides not matched to a gene: 8. CDR3 sequence (DNA): TGTGCCAGCAGCCCTCCGACAGGGACGGAGACCCAGTACTTC. Protein: CASSPPTGTETQYF.

This clonotype was observed a few times. The chain has TRBV10-3 and TRBJ1-3; tentative D call: TRBD1 (5 bases). The CDR3 contains 15 residues. Germline CDR1 is ENHRY and CDR2 is SYGVKD. Trimming took off 10 bases at V and 0 bases at J, with 16 bases between the two ends. This chain's CDR3 is CATRQNNPSGNTIYF. The DNA for the CDR3 is TGTGCCACGCGACAGAACAACCCCTCTGGAAACACCATATATTTT.

About this clonotype itself: A read error may be the cause here, since a much bigger clone is one base away. In nucleotides, the CDR3 is TGTGCCAGCAGGGTCGGGACCGGGGATGGCTACGCCTTC. Protein product: CASRVGTGDGYAF. The V call is TRBV27, the J call TRBJ1-2; maybe TRBD1 (5 bases). Germline V gene lookup returns CDR1 MNHEY and CDR2 SMNVEV (reference sequence). The CDR3 sequence is 13 residues long.

The J gene is TRBJ1-2, the V gene TRBV28, with TRBD1 identical over 12 bases. The length of the CDR3 is 16 residues. Germline V gene data show CDR1 as MDHEN and CDR2 as SYDVKM. V dropped 3 bases and J dropped 7; count of bases not matched to a gene: 9. The CDR3 here is CASSLGTGGRESGYTF. The CDR3 nucleotides are TGTGCCAGCAGTTTGGGGACAGGGGGCCGGGAAAGTGGCTACACCTTC.

At least ten counts were recorded for this clonotype. The chain uses TRBV28 and TRBJ1-4; no clear D. CDR1 and CDR2 (germline): MDHEN, SYDVKM. V was trimmed by 5 bases and J by 0 bases, leaving 13 bases between them. The length of the CDR3 is 16 residues. In DNA, the CDR3 is TGTGCCAGCAGTGAACTTACACCCGCAACTAATGAAAAACTGTTTTTT. Encoded protein: CASSELTPATNEKLFF. The complete variable domain, with remaining parts taken from reference TRBV28 and TRBJ1-4, reads DVKVTQSSRYLVKRTGEKVFLECVQDMDHENMFWYRQDPGLGLRLIYFSYDVKMKEKGDIPEGYSVSREKKERFSLILESASTNQTSMYLCASSELTPATNEKLFFGSGTQLSVL.

In this sample, this clonotype turned up many times. The CDR3 spells CASSLSVRLTSGNYEQYF. CDR3 DNA: TGTGCCAGCAGCTTATCAGTCCGGCTGACTAGCGGAAACTACGAGCAGTACTTC. The rearrangement links TRBV11-1 to TRBJ2-7, with 9 bases matching TRBD2. Germline CDR1 SGHAT, CDR2 FQDESV (reference sequence). The CDR3 spans 18 residues. The V segment lost 2 bases and the J segment 3 bases; nucleotides outside the gene matches: 14.

Of note for this clonotype: At one of its ends the junction is not consistent with the germline gene, which may arise from a read error. The chain uses TRBV15 and TRBJ2-3; 8 bases match TRBD1. Germline CDR1 is LNHNV and CDR2 is YYDKDF (reference sequence). CDR3 length: 14 amino acids. The DNA of the CDR3 is TGTGCCACCAGTAGAGGACAGGGCGCAGATACGCAGTATTTT. It translates to CATSRGQGADTQYF.

This clonotype was counted ten times or more. This rearrangement joins TRBV7-2 to TRBJ1-1; D might be TRBD1 (5 bases). Between the trimmed V and J ends, which lost 11 bases and 2 bases, there was a span of 9 bases. Germline CDR1 reads SGHTA; CDR2 reads FQGNSA. The CDR3 spans 11 residues. CDR3 DNA sequence: TGTGCCGGGCGGGGCAACACTGAAGCTTTCTTT. Encoded protein: CAGRGNTEAFF.

This clonotype was seen at least ten times. This chain links TRBV28 with TRBJ1-2; 8 nucleotides match TRBD1. The CDR3 consists of 13 residues. Germline CDR1 reads MDHEN; CDR2 reads SYDVKM. V was pared by 2 bases and J by 4 bases, with 0 bases of the junction left unmatched. CDR3 nucleotides: TGTGCCAGCAGTTTAGGGACAGGCTATGGCTACACCTTC. Encoded protein: CASSLGTGYGYTF.